These 3 T cell receptor beta chains came from one sample sequenced in a study of post-analysis software for immune sequencing data. Points from the study as a whole: TRBV segments more frequent in patients than in controls numbered five and included TRBV5-6, TRBV5-1 and TRBV20-1.

These receptors have no known antigen. Incorporated into the TCR beta cDNA libraries were unique molecular identifiers, which served to reduce PCR and sequencing biases. TCRdb passed the PCR reads through MiXCR, listing each CDR3 protein once. The table shows 430,000 or so distinct CDR3 sequences, with over 30% occurring only once. Sequencing was carried out using blood. All receptors come from a girl aged 2-15 years with multiple sclerosis.

A few counts support this clonotype. The V gene is TRBV12-3 or TRBV12-4, the J gene TRBJ2-7; D is unclear. This CDR3 region has 14 residues. V lost 4 bases, J lost 5 bases, and 15 bases lay in between. Here the CDR3 reads CASSSGSFGDEQYF. DNA for the CDR3: TGTGCCAGCAGTTCAGGTTCGTTTGGTGACGAGCAGTACTTC.

This chain links TRBV6-6 with TRBJ2-5; perhaps TRBD2 as D (6 bases). V lost 2 bases to trimming and J lost 2 bases, with 12 bases between them. Germline V gene sequence: CDR1 MNHNY, CDR2 SVGAGI (reference sequence). The CDR3 has 15 residues. The DNA for the CDR3 is TGTGCCAGCAGTTACGGAGGGGCAGGGCAAGAGACCCAGTACTTC. Protein: CASSYGGAGQETQYF.

This chain connects TRBV19 to TRBJ2-1; D call uncertain. Germline V gives CDR1 LNHDA, CDR2 SQIVND (reference sequence). The V gene lost 2 bases and the J gene lost 8 bases, with 13 bases spanning the gap. CDR3 size: 14 residues. The chain's CDR3 is CASSIFSEKDEQFF. The DNA of the CDR3 is TGTGCCAGTAGTATATTCTCTGAGAAGGATGAGCAGTTCTTC.